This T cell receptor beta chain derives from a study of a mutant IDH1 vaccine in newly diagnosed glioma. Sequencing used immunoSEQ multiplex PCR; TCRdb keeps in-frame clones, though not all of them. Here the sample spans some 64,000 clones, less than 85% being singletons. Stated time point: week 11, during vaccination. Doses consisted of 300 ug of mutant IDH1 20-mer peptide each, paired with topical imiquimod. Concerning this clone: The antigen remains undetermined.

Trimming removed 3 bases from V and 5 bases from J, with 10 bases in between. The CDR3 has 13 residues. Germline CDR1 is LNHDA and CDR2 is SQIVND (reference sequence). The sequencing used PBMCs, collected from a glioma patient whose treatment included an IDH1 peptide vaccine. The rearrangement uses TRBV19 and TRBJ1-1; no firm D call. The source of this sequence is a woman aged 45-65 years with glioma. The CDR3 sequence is CASSILEGTEAFF. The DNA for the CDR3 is TGTGCCAGTAGTATCTTAGAGGGTACTGAAGCTTTCTTT.